Listed below are T cell receptor beta chains from one sample, sequenced in a study of Ad26.COV2.S vaccination and SARS-CoV-2 variants. Sequencing was performed with immunoSEQ multiplex PCR; in TCRdb, only in-frame clones are kept and a portion is missing. Among about 350,000 clones listed, 75% to 90% were seen once. The starting material was peripheral blood, obtained in a trial of Ad26.COV2.S vaccine versus placebo. Receptor source: a person aged 18 to 59 who received the Ad26.COV2.S COVID-19 vaccine or a placebo. CDR3s include the opening cysteine and the closing phenylalanine or tryptophan. A D gene is named only where the DNA matches it firmly. Clone size is shown for a subset of rows, as once, few, many or a class of expanded clone.

abundance	v_gene	j_gene	d_gene	CDR3aa	CDR3nt
NA	TRBV27	TRBJ1-3	NA	CASIPRGGNTIYF	TGTGCCAGCATCCCCAGAGGCGGAAACACCATATATTTT
NA	TRBV28	TRBJ1-2	NA	CASSLFRGYGYTF	TGTGCCAGCAGTTTATTTCGTGGCTATGGCTACACCTTC
once	TRBV21-1	TRBJ1-5	NA	CASSKRRGSHFSVWDGRNQPQHF	TGTGCCAGCAGCAAAAGGCGAGGGTCCCATTTTTCTGTCTGGGACGGACGAAATCAGCCCCAGCATTTT
NA	TRBV9	TRBJ1-2	NA	CASSVEPGTYGYTF	TGTGCCAGCAGCGTAGAACCGGGGACCTATGGCTACACCTTC
NA	TRBV7-9	TRBJ2-3	NA	CASSLDTHGDTQYF	TGTGCCAGCAGCTTAGACACCCATGGTGATACGCAGTATTTT
NA	TRBV5-1	TRBJ1-1	NA	CASSFPGQNTEAFF	TGCGCCAGCAGCTTCCCGGGACAAAACACTGAAGCTTTCTTT
once	TRBV7-9	TRBJ2-3	NA	CASSERGSDTQYF	TGTGCCAGCAGCGAGAGGGGATCAGATACGCAGTATTTT
NA	TRBV30	TRBJ2-5	NA	CAWSVPSTGTQYF	TGTGCCTGGAGTGTACCCAGCACGGGGACCCAGTACTTC
few	TRBV18	TRBJ1-1	NA	CASSPQVSVNTEAFF	TGTGCCAGCTCACCTCAGGTTTCCGTGAACACTGAAGCTTTCTTT
NA	TRBV7-2	TRBJ1-6	NA	CASSLGGDNSPLHF	TGTGCCAGCAGCTTGGGCGGGGATAATTCACCCCTCCACTTT
NA	TRBV4-1	TRBJ2-5	NA	CASSHPIAGGEETQYF	TGCGCCAGCAGCCACCCCATTGCTGGGGGAGAGGAGACCCAGTACTTC
NA	TRBV28	TRBJ1-5	NA	CASSSPSIRDSNQPQHF	TGTGCCAGCAGTTCCCCTTCGATAAGAGATAGCAATCAGCCCCAGCATTTT
NA	TRBV7-2	TRBJ2-1	TRBD1	CASSPRGPGTGMNEQFF	TGTGCCAGCAGCCCCAGAGGGCCGGGGACAGGGATGAATGAGCAGTTCTTC
NA	TRBV19	TRBJ2-1	NA	CASSIGGRGNEQFF	TGTGCCAGTAGTATCGGTGGACGGGGCAATGAGCAGTTCTTC
once	TRBV14	TRBJ2-1	TRBD2	CASSQDLRGLAGGRYNEQFF	TGTGCCAGCAGCCAAGATCTTCGGGGACTAGCGGGCGGAAGGTACAATGAGCAGTTCTTC
NA	TRBV19	TRBJ2-3	NA	CASGWTVDTQYF	TGTGCCAGTGGCTGGACAGTTGATACGCAGTATTTT
NA	TRBV4-1	TRBJ1-1	NA	CASSQPNFRGAPGTEAFF	TGCGCCAGCAGCCAACCCAATTTCCGGGGGGCACCAGGCACTGAAGCTTTCTTT
NA	TRBV30	TRBJ1-2	NA	CAWRANSNYGYTF	TGTGCCTGGAGGGCCAATTCTAACTATGGCTACACCTTC
NA	TRBV28	TRBJ1-2	NA	CASSLSGTGGYTF	TGTGCCAGCAGTTTGTCAGGGACGGGAGGCTACACCTTC
once	TRBV2	TRBJ1-3	TRBD1	CASSGEGAAGNTIYF	TGTGCCAGCAGTGGTGAGGGGGCAGCTGGAAACACCATATATTTT
NA	TRBV24-1	TRBJ2-2	NA	CATSDFRQTGTGELFF	TGTGCCACCAGTGATTTCCGGCAAACCGGCACCGGGGAGCTGTTTTTT
NA	TRBV4-2	TRBJ1-2	NA	CASSQEIPPGGYTF	TGTGCCAGCAGCCAAGAGATCCCTCCGGGGGGCTACACCTTC
many	TRBV5-4	TRBJ1-5	NA	CASSPQPEDQPQHF	TGTGCCAGCAGCCCCCAACCTGAGGATCAGCCCCAGCATTTT
NA	TRBV6-5	TRBJ2-2	NA	CASRGAPRNTGELFF	TGTGCCAGCAGGGGCGCACCTCGCAACACCGGGGAGCTGTTTTTT
few	TRBV2	TRBJ1-2	NA	CASNGRGDYGYTF	TGTGCCAGTAATGGACGGGGAGACTATGGCTACACCTTC
NA	TRBV30	TRBJ1-2	NA	CAWSAKDRANYGYTF	TGTGCCTGGAGTGCCAAGGACAGAGCTAACTATGGCTACACCTTC
NA	TRBV28	TRBJ2-3	TRBD2	CASTPAGGRSADTQYF	TGTGCCAGCACTCCTGCGGGCGGGAGAAGTGCGGATACGCAGTATTTT
NA	TRBV19	TRBJ2-1	TRBD1	CASRPGTGEYNEQFF	TGTGCCAGTCGTCCCGGGACAGGCGAGTACAATGAGCAGTTCTTC
NA	TRBV7-3	TRBJ2-1	TRBD2	CASSSQRGVYNEQFF	TGTGCCAGCAGCTCGCAGCGGGGGGTTTACAATGAGCAGTTCTTC
NA	TRBV4-3	TRBJ1-4	NA	CASSQGVVQGVREKLFF	TGCGCCAGCAGCCAAGGGGTAGTGCAGGGTGTTCGCGAAAAACTGTTTTTT
NA	TRBV28	TRBJ1-1	NA	CASSLGRMNTEAFF	TGTGCCAGCAGTTTAGGTCGAATGAACACTGAAGCTTTCTTT
few	TRBV20-1	TRBJ1-5	NA	CSARLPQHF	TGCAGTGCTAGACTTCCCCAGCATTTT
NA	TRBV6-4	TRBJ1-2	NA	CASSGPGFAPYGYTF	TGTGCCAGCAGTGGTCCGGGTTTCGCTCCCTATGGCTACACCTTC
NA	TRBV24-1	TRBJ2-1	NA	CATSDRQRNYNEQFF	TGTGCCACCAGTGACCGACAGAGAAACTACAATGAGCAGTTCTTC
NA	TRBV7-9	TRBJ2-1	NA	CASSLGRTYNEQFF	TGTGCCAGCAGCTTAGGCAGGACTTACAATGAGCAGTTCTTC
NA	TRBV19	TRBJ2-7	NA	CASNQGRDEQYF	TGTGCCAGTAACCAGGGACGCGACGAGCAGTACTTC
NA	TRBV7-9	TRBJ2-2	NA	CASSLVSLTGELFF	TGTGCCAGCAGCTTAGTTAGCCTCACCGGGGAGCTGTTTTTT
once	TRBV6-1	TRBJ2-3	NA	CASSEAVPYTDTQYF	TGTGCCAGCAGTGAAGCCGTTCCATACACAGATACGCAGTATTTT
once	TRBV7-2	TRBJ2-7	NA	CASSLLADSYEQYF	TGTGCCAGCAGCCTCCTCGCGGACAGCTACGAGCAGTACTTC
NA	TRBV9	TRBJ1-3	TRBD1	CASKGQEAGNTIYF	TGTGCCAGCAAGGGACAGGAGGCTGGAAACACCATATATTTT
NA	TRBV7-8	TRBJ2-7	TRBD1	CASSPGQPRNEQYF	TGTGCCAGCAGCCCGGGACAGCCTCGTAACGAGCAGTACTTC
NA	TRBV5-1	TRBJ2-7	TRBD1	CASSLEGGTGPYEQYF	TGCGCCAGCAGCTTGGAGGGTGGGACAGGGCCCTACGAGCAGTACTTC
NA	TRBV6-5	TRBJ1-5	TRBD1	CASRQGFGNQPQHF	TGTGCCAGCAGACAGGGGTTCGGAAATCAGCCCCAGCATTTT
NA	TRBV7-9	TRBJ1-1	TRBD1	CASSRRVQGRVYTEAFF	TGTGCCAGCAGCAGAAGGGTACAGGGGAGGGTGTACACTGAAGCTTTCTTT
NA	TRBV13	TRBJ1-2	TRBD1	CASSFRGPGVGYTF	TGTGCCAGCAGCTTCAGGGGGCCTGGGGTTGGCTACACCTTC
once	TRBV7-2	TRBJ2-1	TRBD2	CASSTRRGGLDEQFF	TGTGCCAGCAGTACGAGGCGGGGGGGCTTGGATGAGCAGTTCTTC
NA	TRBV7-2	TRBJ2-1	NA	CASSFQSGLEGNEQFF	TGTGCCAGCAGCTTCCAATCGGGGTTAGAGGGCAATGAGCAGTTCTTC
NA	TRBV18	TRBJ2-1	NA	CASSPTGTSAHNEQFF	TGTGCCAGCTCACCGACCGGGACTTCAGCACACAATGAGCAGTTCTTC
once	TRBV4-3	TRBJ2-1	NA	CASSQDLRGGSYNEQFF	TGCGCCAGCAGCCAAGACTTGAGAGGGGGCTCCTACAATGAGCAGTTCTTC
NA	TRBV3-1/TRBV3-2	TRBJ2-2	NA	CASSSRLVMGELFF	TGTGCCAGCAGCTCCCGACTAGTCATGGGGGAGCTGTTTTTT
NA	TRBV18	TRBJ2-5	NA	CASSRAATVEVTQYF	TGTGCCAGCTCACGAGCTGCGACTGTTGAGGTGACCCAGTACTTC
NA	TRBV5-1	TRBJ2-2	TRBD1	CASSLLTGTNTGELFF	TGCGCCAGCAGCCTACTGACAGGGACGAACACCGGGGAGCTGTTTTTT
few	TRBV9	TRBJ1-6	NA	CASSPNPSDSPLHF	TGTGCCAGCAGCCCAAACCCCAGTGATTCACCCCTCCACTTT